This passage covers 9 T cell receptor beta chains from one sample sequenced in a study of OX40 agonist ivuxolimab in advanced cancers. The data were produced by immunoSEQ multiplex PCR, yet TCRdb's version contains in-frame clones alone and is incomplete. The data show about 40,000 clones, 82% seen once. Here the sequenced sample was CD4+ or CD8+ T cells sorted from blood, taken in a trial of the OX40 agonist ivuxolimab. The receptors stem from an adult with an advanced solid tumor such as melanoma, head and neck, liver or kidney cancer.

The rearrangement uses TRBV5-1 and TRBJ2-2; a weak D match, TRBD2 (5 bases). V was shortened by 1 base and J by 6 bases, with 13 bases between the two germline ends. The CDR3 is 15 amino acids. The germline gives CDR1 SGHRS, CDR2 YFSETQ. The DNA for the CDR3 is TGCGCCAGCAGCTTGACATCTACGAGGGCCGGGGAGCTGTTTTTT. This codes for CASSLTSTRAGELFF.

V gene TRBV5-1 combines with J gene TRBJ2-7, with D possibly matching TRBD2 (6 bases). The CDR3 is 14 amino acids. V shed 3 bases and J shed 0 bases, with 10 bases lying between them. Germline CDR1 reads SGHRS; CDR2 reads YFSETQ. CDR3 sequence: CASSSRGHSYEQYF. CDR3 sequence (DNA): TGCGCCAGCAGCTCGCGGGGCCACTCCTACGAGCAGTACTTC. The full variable domain, with the rest looked up from reference TRBV5-1 and TRBJ2-7, is KAGVTQTPRYLIKTRGQQVTLSCSPISGHRSVSWYQQTPGQGLQFLFEYFSETQRNKGNFPGRFSGRQFSNSRSEMNVSTLELGDSALYLCASSSRGHSYEQYFGPGTRLTVT.

CDR3 in DNA: TGTGCCAGCAGTGAGGACATATATAATGAAAAACTGTTTTTT. It translates to CASSEDIYNEKLFF. J is TRBJ1-4 and V is TRBV2; D perhaps matches TRBD1 (5 bases). CDR1 SNHLY and CDR2 FYNNEI come from the germline V gene. V was cut by 3 bases and J by 4 bases, with 9 bases left in between. This CDR3 has 14 residues.

The V call is TRBV7-9, the J call TRBJ2-7; 7 nucleotides line up with TRBD2. The germline CDR1 and CDR2 sequences are SEHNR and FQNEAQ (reference sequence). The junction had 10 bases not matched to a gene; V was cut back by 5 bases and J by 0 bases. This CDR3 region has 16 residues. The CDR3 spells CASSPPGGGSSYEQYF. CDR3 bases: TGTGCCAGCAGCCCCCCCGGGGGAGGGAGCTCCTACGAGCAGTACTTC.

This chain uses TRBV7-9 with TRBJ2-3; D call uncertain. From germline, CDR1 is SEHNR and CDR2 FQNEAQ (reference sequence). The CDR3 is made up of 13 amino acids. V lost 5 bases and J lost 3, with 9 bases in between. This chain's CDR3 is CASSLQETDTQYF. The CDR3, as DNA: TGTGCCAGCAGCCTCCAGGAGACAGATACGCAGTATTTT.

This clone is a singleton in its sample. The chain couples TRBV5-1 to TRBJ2-7; TRBD1 aligns across 7 bases. J lost 0 bases, V lost 1 base, and 4 bases had no gene match. Germline lookup yields CDR1 SGHRS and CDR2 YFSETQ. CDR3 length equals 15 residues. The CDR3, as DNA: TGCGCCAGCAGCTTGAGGCGACAGGGCTCCTACGAGCAGTACTTC. It specifies CASSLRRQGSYEQYF.

V and J are TRBV11-2 and TRBJ2-3; tentatively, D is TRBD1 or TRBD2 (6 bases each). Deletions cut 0 bases from V and 4 bases from J, with 8 bases between. The germline V gene has CDR1 SGHAT and CDR2 FQNNGV. The CDR3 length is 14 residues. The CDR3 here is CASSLDRGADTQYF. As DNA, the CDR3 is TGTGCCAGCAGCTTAGATAGGGGGGCAGATACGCAGTATTTT.

As DNA, the CDR3 is TGTGCCAGCAGAGACAGGGGGCGGTACGAGCAGTACTTC. Amino acid sequence: CASRDRGRYEQYF. This chain links TRBV6-5 with TRBJ2-7; 10 bases map to TRBD1. With V trimmed by 6 bases and J by 4 bases, 3 bases remained unmatched. Germline-derived CDR1 and CDR2 are MNHEY and SVGAGI. The CDR3 contains 13 residues.

The chain couples TRBV2 to TRBJ2-1; D unclear. In germline, CDR1 is SNHLY, CDR2 FYNNEI. The CDR3 is 13 amino acids. Deletions cut 6 bases from V and 6 bases from J, with 12 bases between. The CDR3 nucleotides read TGTGCCAGCAGGGAACGGCCACTCAATGAGCAGTTCTTC. This sequence encodes CASRERPLNEQFF. Full variable domain (missing parts from reference TRBV2 and TRBJ2-1): EPEVTQTPSHQVTQMGQEVILRCVPISNHLYFYWYRQILGQKVEFLVSFYNNEISEKSEIFDDQFSVERPDGSNFTLKIRSTKLEDSAMYFCASRERPLNEQFFGPGTRLTVL.